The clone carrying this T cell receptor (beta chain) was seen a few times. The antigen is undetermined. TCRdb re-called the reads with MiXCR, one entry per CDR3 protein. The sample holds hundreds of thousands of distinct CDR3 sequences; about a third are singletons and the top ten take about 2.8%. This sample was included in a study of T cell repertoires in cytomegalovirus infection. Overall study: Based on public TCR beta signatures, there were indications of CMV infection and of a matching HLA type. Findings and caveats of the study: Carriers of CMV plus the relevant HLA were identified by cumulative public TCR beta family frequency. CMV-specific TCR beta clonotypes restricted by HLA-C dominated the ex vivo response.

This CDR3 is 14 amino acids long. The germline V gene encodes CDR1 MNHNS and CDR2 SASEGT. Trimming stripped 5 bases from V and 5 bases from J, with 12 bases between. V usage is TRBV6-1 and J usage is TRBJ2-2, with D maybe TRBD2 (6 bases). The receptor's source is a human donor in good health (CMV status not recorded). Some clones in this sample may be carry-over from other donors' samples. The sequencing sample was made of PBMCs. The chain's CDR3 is CASSRDWQTGELFF. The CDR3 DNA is TGTGCCAGCAGTCGGGACTGGCAAACCGGGGAGCTGTTTTTT.